The following is a T cell receptor beta chain sequence with its context. Sequencing was performed with immunoSEQ multiplex PCR; in TCRdb, only in-frame clones are kept and a portion is missing. The sample records more than 85,000 clones, approximately 90% being singletons. The source of the sample is a study of control samples from healthy donors and cancer patients. The V and J ends lost 0 bases and 9 bases, in that order; junction bases with no gene match: 4. This CDR3 has 15 amino acids. Germline CDR1 and CDR2: MNHEY and SVGAGI. Sequenced input: blood. The chain recombines TRBV6-5 with TRBJ1-6; 8 positions match TRBD1. The clonotype was recovered from a human donor in good health. The donor label of this sample is uncertain. CDR3 sequence: CASSYSDRAGSPLHF. The CDR3 nucleotides read TGTGCCAGCAGTTACTCGGACAGGGCCGGTTCACCCCTCCACTTT.